A selection of T cell receptor beta chains follows, all from one sample in a study of blood T cell repertoires in COVID-19. Produced via immunoSEQ multiplex PCR; TCRdb's table is partial and in-frame only. This table holds about 250,000 clones, nearly 90% found once. The sequencing sample was made of peripheral blood. The receptors were gathered from a man younger than 35 with active or convalescent COVID-19. Both conserved end residues are part of each CDR3. Fields, in order: J gene, D gene, V gene, clone size, CDR3 DNA, CDR3 protein. D genes are given only for firm matches. Clone size is not always given. Where it is, it says once, few, many or a class for expanded clones.

J gene: TRBJ1-3; D gene: -; V gene: TRBV12-3/TRBV12-4; clone size: -; CDR3 DNA: TGTGCCAGCAGTGGCTTCTTTGGAAACACCATATATTTT; CDR3 protein: CASSGFFGNTIYF
J gene: TRBJ2-7; D gene: TRBD1; V gene: TRBV18; clone size: few; CDR3 DNA: TGTGCCAGCTCAGTAACCGGGACAGGAACCTACGAGCAGTACTTC; CDR3 protein: CASSVTGTGTYEQYF
J gene: TRBJ1-1; D gene: TRBD1; V gene: TRBV4-2; clone size: -; CDR3 DNA: TGTGCCAGCAGCCAACCGGACAGGGGGCCGAACACTGAAGCTTTCTTT; CDR3 protein: CASSQPDRGPNTEAFF
J gene: TRBJ2-4; D gene: -; V gene: TRBV28; clone size: -; CDR3 DNA: TGTGCCAGCAGTTTATCTACCGCCCCCCCGTACTTC; CDR3 protein: CASSLSTAPPYF
J gene: TRBJ1-1; D gene: -; V gene: TRBV7-8; clone size: -; CDR3 DNA: TGTGCCAGCAGCTTCCCCTCAGAGAACACTGAAGCTTTCTTT; CDR3 protein: CASSFPSENTEAFF
J gene: TRBJ1-2; D gene: -; V gene: TRBV28; clone size: -; CDR3 DNA: TGTGCCAGCAGTCAAGTTTTGGGGAGGGATCCTCACTATGGCTACACCTTC; CDR3 protein: CASSQVLGRDPHYGYTF
J gene: TRBJ2-5; D gene: TRBD1; V gene: TRBV10-1; clone size: few; CDR3 DNA: TGCGCCAGCACATGGGACAGGGGGCAACAAGAGACCCAGTACTTC; CDR3 protein: CASTWDRGQQETQYF
J gene: TRBJ1-2; D gene: TRBD1; V gene: TRBV5-1; clone size: -; CDR3 DNA: TGCGCCAGCAGCTTCGAGACAGGGGGCGAGGGCTACACCTTC; CDR3 protein: CASSFETGGEGYTF
J gene: TRBJ1-2; D gene: -; V gene: TRBV20-1; clone size: -; CDR3 DNA: TGCAGTGCTAGTACCCTGGACAGCCGTCGAACTAACTATGGCTACACCTTC; CDR3 protein: CSASTLDSRRTNYGYTF
J gene: TRBJ2-5; D gene: TRBD2; V gene: TRBV6-2/TRBV6-3; clone size: -; CDR3 DNA: TGTGCCAGCAGTCGACTAGCGGCCACCGGGGGGACCCAGTACTTC; CDR3 protein: CASSRLAATGGTQYF
J gene: TRBJ2-3; D gene: TRBD2; V gene: TRBV5-1; clone size: -; CDR3 DNA: TGCGCCAGCAGCTCCGGACTAGCGGGAGTATCAGATACGCAGTATTTT; CDR3 protein: CASSSGLAGVSDTQYF
J gene: TRBJ2-5; D gene: TRBD2; V gene: TRBV5-1; clone size: -; CDR3 DNA: TGCGCCAGCAGCCCGGGCAGCGGGGGGGTGGAGACCCAGTACTTC; CDR3 protein: CASSPGSGGVETQYF
J gene: TRBJ2-3; D gene: TRBD2; V gene: TRBV9; clone size: once; CDR3 DNA: TGTGCCAGCAGCGTGAGCGGGACTTACACAGATACGCAGTATTTT; CDR3 protein: CASSVSGTYTDTQYF
J gene: TRBJ2-1; D gene: TRBD2; V gene: TRBV30; clone size: -; CDR3 DNA: TGTGCCTGGAGCATTGGGACTAGCGGGGGCCTTGAGCAGTTCTTC; CDR3 protein: CAWSIGTSGGLEQFF
J gene: TRBJ2-7; D gene: -; V gene: TRBV30; clone size: -; CDR3 DNA: TGTGCCTGGAGCGACGGGGTCAATTACGAGCAGTACTTC; CDR3 protein: CAWSDGVNYEQYF
J gene: TRBJ1-2; D gene: -; V gene: TRBV11-2; clone size: -; CDR3 DNA: TGTGCCAGCAGGGAAACGGGTTATGGCTACACCTTC; CDR3 protein: CASRETGYGYTF
J gene: TRBJ2-5; D gene: TRBD1; V gene: TRBV2; clone size: -; CDR3 DNA: TGTGCCAGCAGTGGGGTCGGGACAGGGGGAGAGACCCAGTACTTC; CDR3 protein: CASSGVGTGGETQYF
J gene: TRBJ1-3; D gene: TRBD1; V gene: TRBV6-5; clone size: -; CDR3 DNA: TGTGCCAGCAGCCTTGCAGGGGGTCTAAGAAACACCATATATTTT; CDR3 protein: CASSLAGGLRNTIYF
J gene: TRBJ2-7; D gene: TRBD2; V gene: TRBV5-6; clone size: few; CDR3 DNA: TGTGCCAGCAGCTTGGTGGCAGCGGGACCGTACGAGCAGTACTTC; CDR3 protein: CASSLVAAGPYEQYF
J gene: TRBJ1-1; D gene: TRBD1; V gene: TRBV28; clone size: -; CDR3 DNA: TGTGCCAGCAGTTGGGAGACAGGGTTGATCAGCGGAGCTTTCTTT; CDR3 protein: CASSWETGLISGAFF
J gene: TRBJ2-5; D gene: TRBD2; V gene: TRBV24-1; clone size: -; CDR3 DNA: TGTGCCACCAGTAGGACTAGCGGGTCTGGCGAGACCCAGTACTTC; CDR3 protein: CATSRTSGSGETQYF
J gene: TRBJ2-7; D gene: -; V gene: TRBV6-5; clone size: -; CDR3 DNA: TGTGCCAGCAGTTACTCTGATGTCGGGGGCTCCTACGAGCAGTACTTC; CDR3 protein: CASSYSDVGGSYEQYF
J gene: TRBJ1-4; D gene: TRBD1; V gene: TRBV5-4; clone size: -; CDR3 DNA: TGTGCCAGCAGCCCGGGACAGGGGGCAACTAATGAAAAACTGTTTTTT; CDR3 protein: CASSPGQGATNEKLFF
J gene: TRBJ1-5; D gene: -; V gene: TRBV24-1; clone size: -; CDR3 DNA: TGTGCCACCAGTGATTCGGTGCACAATCAGCCCCAGCATTTT; CDR3 protein: CATSDSVHNQPQHF
J gene: TRBJ2-1; D gene: -; V gene: TRBV5-4; clone size: -; CDR3 DNA: TGTGCCAGCAGCCGGGGAGGGGGTCGGTACAATGAGCAGTTCTTC; CDR3 protein: CASSRGGGRYNEQFF
J gene: TRBJ1-1; D gene: -; V gene: TRBV10-1; clone size: once; CDR3 DNA: TGCGCCAGCCTTGGAGGACAGCTACCTTTTGAAGCTTTCTTT; CDR3 protein: CASLGGQLPFEAFF
J gene: TRBJ1-2; D gene: -; V gene: TRBV6-1; clone size: -; CDR3 DNA: TGTGCCAGCAGTGAAGGTCGGGGGTACTATGGCTACACCTTC; CDR3 protein: CASSEGRGYYGYTF
J gene: TRBJ1-5; D gene: -; V gene: TRBV24-1; clone size: once; CDR3 DNA: TGTGCCACCCCCGAAAAGAGCAGGTACAATCAGCCCCAGCATTTT; CDR3 protein: CATPEKSRYNQPQHF
J gene: TRBJ2-3; D gene: TRBD1; V gene: TRBV15; clone size: -; CDR3 DNA: TGTGCCACCAGCAGCACCAACCGGCGGGACAGGGCAGATACGCAGTATTTT; CDR3 protein: CATSSTNRRDRADTQYF
J gene: TRBJ2-7; D gene: -; V gene: TRBV20-1; clone size: -; CDR3 DNA: TGCAGTGCTGATTTAGTCTACGAGCAGTACTTC; CDR3 protein: CSADLVYEQYF
J gene: TRBJ2-5; D gene: TRBD1; V gene: TRBV10-2; clone size: -; CDR3 DNA: TGCGCCAGCAGCCGGTCAGGGGGTGTTTTAGAGACCCAGTACTTC; CDR3 protein: CASSRSGGVLETQYF
J gene: TRBJ2-7; D gene: -; V gene: TRBV18; clone size: -; CDR3 DNA: TGTGCCAGCTCACCAACGGTTTCCTACGAGCAGTACTTC; CDR3 protein: CASSPTVSYEQYF
J gene: TRBJ1-2; D gene: -; V gene: TRBV2; clone size: once; CDR3 DNA: TGTGCCAGCAGTCAGGGTAGAGCGAGCAACTATGGCTACACCTTC; CDR3 protein: CASSQGRASNYGYTF
J gene: TRBJ2-7; D gene: -; V gene: TRBV12-3/TRBV12-4; clone size: -; CDR3 DNA: TGTGCCAGCAGTTTGAGGGATTTGGACGAGCAGTACTTC; CDR3 protein: CASSLRDLDEQYF
J gene: TRBJ1-1; D gene: -; V gene: TRBV10-1; clone size: -; CDR3 DNA: TGCGCCAGCGCAGGGGAACCGAACACTGAAGCTTTCTTT; CDR3 protein: CASAGEPNTEAFF
J gene: TRBJ2-7; D gene: -; V gene: TRBV21-1; clone size: -; CDR3 DNA: TGTGCCAGCAGCACCCCGGGACAGATACCCGCCTACGAGCAGTACTTC; CDR3 protein: CASSTPGQIPAYEQYF
J gene: TRBJ2-5; D gene: TRBD2; V gene: TRBV5-1; clone size: -; CDR3 DNA: TGCGCCAGCAGCTCAATTAGCGGGGGGGCGGAGACCCAGTACTTC; CDR3 protein: CASSSISGGAETQYF
J gene: TRBJ2-1; D gene: -; V gene: TRBV19; clone size: -; CDR3 DNA: TGTGCCAGTAGTATAGATGTCTATGAGCAGTTCTTC; CDR3 protein: CASSIDVYEQFF
J gene: TRBJ2-5; D gene: -; V gene: TRBV9; clone size: once; CDR3 DNA: TGTGCCAGCAGTGCGGGGACTGCCCTTCGGACCCAGTACTTC; CDR3 protein: CASSAGTALRTQYF
J gene: TRBJ2-3; D gene: TRBD2; V gene: TRBV19; clone size: -; CDR3 DNA: TGTGCCAGTAGTATTAGTCTAGCGGGGACAGATACGCAGTATTTT; CDR3 protein: CASSISLAGTDTQYF
J gene: TRBJ1-2; D gene: TRBD1; V gene: TRBV3-1/TRBV3-2; clone size: few; CDR3 DNA: TGTGCCAGCAGCCAAGACAGTCCGGGACAGGGGATCGGGGGTTCTGGCTACACCTTC; CDR3 protein: CASSQDSPGQGIGGSGYTF
J gene: TRBJ2-7; D gene: -; V gene: TRBV15; clone size: -; CDR3 DNA: TGTGCCACCAGCAGAGATCGAGGAGGCCCATCGGGCTACGAGCAGTACTTC; CDR3 protein: CATSRDRGGPSGYEQYF
J gene: TRBJ2-3; D gene: TRBD2; V gene: TRBV19; clone size: -; CDR3 DNA: TGTGCCAGTAGTACTAGCGGGGGCACAGATACGCAGTATTTT; CDR3 protein: CASSTSGGTDTQYF
J gene: TRBJ2-7; D gene: TRBD2; V gene: TRBV11-3; clone size: -; CDR3 DNA: TGTGCCAGCAGCTTTGGAGCGGGGAGTGACTACGAGCAGTACTTC; CDR3 protein: CASSFGAGSDYEQYF
J gene: TRBJ2-7; D gene: -; V gene: TRBV27; clone size: -; CDR3 DNA: TGTGCCAGCAGTTTACATAAACGGCTAGCGTCTTACGAGCAGTACTTC; CDR3 protein: CASSLHKRLASYEQYF
J gene: TRBJ2-5; D gene: TRBD2; V gene: TRBV6-4; clone size: -; CDR3 DNA: TGTGCCAGCTGGGGACTACCGGCGGCCCCACAAGAGACCCAGTACTTC; CDR3 protein: CASWGLPAAPQETQYF
J gene: TRBJ2-7; D gene: -; V gene: TRBV3-1/TRBV3-2; clone size: -; CDR3 DNA: TGTGCCAGCAGCCAAGGATTACAGGGTGGCTACGAGCAGTACTTC; CDR3 protein: CASSQGLQGGYEQYF
J gene: TRBJ2-5; D gene: -; V gene: TRBV28; clone size: -; CDR3 DNA: TGTGCCACCCTTACGGAAGAGACCCAGTACTTC; CDR3 protein: CATLTEETQYF